The rows below give T cell receptor beta chains drawn from one sample of a study of beta chain features in type 1 diabetes. The repertoire was sequenced with immunoSEQ multiplex PCR; TCRdb's copy has only in-frame clones and lacks some. The sample has about 390,000 clones, roughly 9.8% seen once. The sample consisted of central memory CD4+ T cells from blood. The receptors come from a man younger than 40 with type 1 diabetes. The CDR3 runs from the conserved cysteine through the conserved F or W. Each record gives: clone size, V gene, D gene, CDR3 length, J gene, CDR3 protein, CDR3 DNA. A D gene is named only where the DNA matches it firmly. Not all rows give a size; the values are once, few, many and, for expanded clones, a class.

size: .
V: TRBV5-4
D: TRBD2
length: 16
J: TRBJ2-7
CDR3: CASSQGLAGGGYEQYF
DNA: TGCGCCAGCAGCCAAGGACTAGCGGGAGGAGGTTACGAGCAGTACTTC

size: few
V: TRBV10-3
D: TRBD1
length: 13
J: TRBJ2-7
CDR3: CAITQGQDYEQYF
DNA: TGTGCCATCACCCAAGGACAGGACTACGAGCAGTACTTC

size: .
V: TRBV5-1
D: .
length: 17
J: TRBJ2-2
CDR3: CASSPGQFSRDTGELFF
DNA: TGCGCCAGCAGCCCTGGACAGTTTTCCCGAGACACCGGGGAGCTGTTTTTT

size: many
V: TRBV11-2
D: TRBD1
length: 13
J: TRBJ2-4
CDR3: CASSWTGANIQYF
DNA: TGTGCCAGCAGCTGGACAGGGGCAAACATTCAGTACTTC

size: .
V: TRBV5-6
D: .
length: 12
J: TRBJ1-2
CDR3: CASSFADYGYTF
DNA: TGTGCCAGCAGCTTTGCGGATTATGGCTACACCTTC

size: .
V: TRBV11-2
D: .
length: 17
J: TRBJ2-3
CDR3: CASSLVVRTVSTDTQYF
DNA: TGTGCCAGCAGCTTAGTTGTGCGGACAGTTAGCACAGATACGCAGTATTTT

size: few
V: TRBV6-1
D: TRBD1
length: 14
J: TRBJ1-4
CDR3: CASNPGGANEKLFF
DNA: TGTGCCAGCAACCCAGGGGGGGCTAATGAAAAACTGTTTTTT

size: .
V: TRBV7-2
D: .
length: 15
J: TRBJ2-2
CDR3: CASSLASSNTGELFF
DNA: TGTGCCAGCAGCTTAGCTTCTTCGAACACCGGGGAGCTGTTTTTT

size: many
V: TRBV18
D: .
length: 12
J: TRBJ1-1
CDR3: CASSEDSAEAFF
DNA: TGTGCCAGCTCAGAAGACAGCGCCGAAGCTTTCTTT

size: few
V: TRBV7-2
D: .
length: 15
J: TRBJ2-2
CDR3: CASSLWGRGIGELFF
DNA: TGTGCCAGCAGCTTATGGGGCAGGGGTATCGGGGAGCTGTTTTTT

size: many
V: TRBV27
D: .
length: 17
J: TRBJ2-4
CDR3: CASSLSPGAVAKNIQYF
DNA: TGTGCCAGCAGTTTATCGCCCGGAGCGGTAGCCAAAAACATTCAGTACTTC

size: few
V: TRBV29-1
D: .
length: 14
J: TRBJ2-3
CDR3: CSVELDSVTDTQYF
DNA: TGCAGCGTTGAACTGGACTCAGTCACAGATACGCAGTATTTT

size: .
V: TRBV7-2
D: TRBD1
length: 16
J: TRBJ2-3
CDR3: CASSLGAGGLTDTQYF
DNA: TGTGCCAGCAGCTTAGGGGCAGGGGGCCTCACAGATACGCAGTATTTT

size: few
V: TRBV15
D: .
length: 15
J: TRBJ2-7
CDR3: CATSRGGTGSHEQYF
DNA: TGTGCCACCAGCAGGGGGGGGACAGGCAGCCACGAGCAGTACTTC

size: .
V: TRBV6-6
D: .
length: 13
J: TRBJ2-2
CDR3: CASSYSHTGELFF
DNA: TGTGCCAGCAGTTACTCTCATACCGGGGAGCTGTTTTTT

size: .
V: TRBV29-1
D: .
length: 15
J: TRBJ1-2
CDR3: CSVLARERTLYGYTF
DNA: TGCAGCGTGCTCGCTAGGGAGCGGACGCTCTATGGCTACACCTTC

size: many
V: TRBV10-3
D: .
length: 14
J: TRBJ1-1
CDR3: CAISERGEDTEAFF
DNA: TGTGCCATCAGTGAGAGGGGTGAGGACACTGAAGCTTTCTTT

size: few
V: TRBV7-9
D: TRBD2
length: 18
J: TRBJ2-3
CDR3: CASAGGGGRAPPTDTQYF
DNA: TGTGCCAGCGCGGGGGGAGGAGGGCGGGCACCTCCCACAGATACGCAGTATTTT

size: few
V: TRBV7-2
D: .
length: 14
J: TRBJ2-7
CDR3: CASSSPGLLYEQYF
DNA: TGTGCCAGCAGCTCCCCGGGACTGCTCTACGAGCAGTACTTC

size: few
V: TRBV5-1
D: .
length: 15
J: TRBJ2-7
CDR3: CASSLMATRDYEQYF
DNA: TGCGCCAGCAGCTTGATGGCAACTCGGGACTACGAGCAGTACTTC

size: .
V: TRBV9
D: TRBD2
length: 15
J: TRBJ2-5
CDR3: CASSVSSGIKETQYF
DNA: TGTGCCAGCAGCGTTAGTAGCGGGATTAAAGAGACCCAGTACTTC

size: .
V: TRBV7-2
D: .
length: 15
J: TRBJ2-2
CDR3: CASSRGLTNTGELFF
DNA: TGTGCCAGCAGCCGTGGACTTACGAACACCGGGGAGCTGTTTTTT

size: few
V: TRBV27
D: .
length: 12
J: TRBJ2-5
CDR3: CASSPGRETQYF
DNA: TGTGCCAGCAGTCCAGGGCGAGAGACCCAGTACTTC

size: few
V: TRBV19
D: TRBD1
length: 18
J: TRBJ2-5
CDR3: CASSGSSRGTGIQETQYF
DNA: TGTGCCAGTAGTGGAAGTTCCCGCGGGACAGGGATCCAAGAGACCCAGTACTTC

size: few
V: TRBV6-1
D: .
length: 12
J: TRBJ2-1
CDR3: CASSPTVDEQFF
DNA: TGTGCCAGCAGCCCTACGGTGGATGAGCAGTTCTTC

size: .
V: TRBV18
D: TRBD1
length: 12
J: TRBJ2-7
CDR3: CASSDRAYEQYF
DNA: TGTGCCAGCTCAGACAGGGCCTACGAGCAGTACTTC

size: .
V: TRBV5-1
D: TRBD1
length: 15
J: TRBJ2-1
CDR3: CASSIQGGSYNEQFF
DNA: TGCGCCAGCAGCATACAGGGGGGCTCCTACAATGAGCAGTTCTTC

size: few
V: TRBV4-1
D: .
length: 15
J: TRBJ2-1
CDR3: CASSQGASSYNEQFF
DNA: TGCGCCAGCAGCCAAGGGGCCTCCAGCTACAATGAGCAGTTCTTC

size: few
V: TRBV5-1
D: .
length: 12
J: TRBJ1-1
CDR3: CASRSMDTEAFF
DNA: TGCGCCAGCAGGAGTATGGACACTGAAGCTTTCTTT